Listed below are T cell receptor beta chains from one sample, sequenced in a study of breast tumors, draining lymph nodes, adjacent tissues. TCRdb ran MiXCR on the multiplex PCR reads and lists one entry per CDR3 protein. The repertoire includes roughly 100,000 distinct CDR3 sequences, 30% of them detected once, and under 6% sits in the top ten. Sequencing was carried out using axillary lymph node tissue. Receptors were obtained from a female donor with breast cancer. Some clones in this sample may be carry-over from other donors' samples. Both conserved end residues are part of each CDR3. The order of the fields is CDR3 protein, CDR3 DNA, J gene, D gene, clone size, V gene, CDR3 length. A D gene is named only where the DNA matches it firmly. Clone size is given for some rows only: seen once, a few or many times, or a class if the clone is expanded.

cdr3_aa: CASRLDPSGRYEQYF
cdr3_nt: TGTGCCAGCAGACTAGATCCTAGCGGGAGATACGAGCAGTACTTC
j_call: TRBJ2-7
d_call: TRBD2
clone_size: -
v_call: TRBV6-1
cdr3_length: 15

cdr3_aa: CASSLGGREVTYEQYF
cdr3_nt: TGTGCCAGCAGCTTGGGAGGGCGGGAAGTCACCTACGAGCAGTACTTC
j_call: TRBJ2-7
d_call: TRBD2
clone_size: -
v_call: TRBV13
cdr3_length: 16

cdr3_aa: CASSVVGGRASSYNEQFF
cdr3_nt: TGTGCCAGCAGCGTAGTTGGGGGACGGGCAAGCTCCTACAATGAGCAGTTCTTC
j_call: TRBJ2-1
d_call: -
clone_size: many
v_call: TRBV9
cdr3_length: 18

cdr3_aa: CATSGWNRGGTEAFF
cdr3_nt: TGTGCCACCAGTGGCTGGAACAGGGGAGGGACTGAAGCTTTCTTT
j_call: TRBJ1-1
d_call: TRBD1
clone_size: -
v_call: TRBV15
cdr3_length: 15

cdr3_aa: CASSFPQETQYF
cdr3_nt: TGCGCCAGCAGCTTTCCTCAAGAGACCCAGTACTTC
j_call: TRBJ2-5
d_call: -
clone_size: many
v_call: TRBV4-1
cdr3_length: 12

cdr3_aa: CASSLQGNAETQYF
cdr3_nt: TGTGCCAGCAGCTTACAGGGGAATGCCGAGACCCAGTACTTC
j_call: TRBJ2-5
d_call: -
clone_size: many
v_call: TRBV7-3
cdr3_length: 14

cdr3_aa: CASSELPGAHNEQFF
cdr3_nt: TGTGCCAGCAGTGAACTTCCGGGGGCGCACAATGAGCAGTTCTTC
j_call: TRBJ2-1
d_call: -
clone_size: few
v_call: TRBV6-1
cdr3_length: 15

cdr3_aa: CASSVGTSATYEQYF
cdr3_nt: TGTGCCAGCAGCGTTGGGACTAGCGCCACCTACGAGCAGTACTTC
j_call: TRBJ2-7
d_call: TRBD2
clone_size: many
v_call: TRBV9
cdr3_length: 15

cdr3_aa: CASRRQAGSSYNEQFF
cdr3_nt: TGTGCCAGCAGAAGGCAAGCCGGTTCCTCCTACAATGAGCAGTTCTTC
j_call: TRBJ2-1
d_call: -
clone_size: -
v_call: TRBV28
cdr3_length: 16

cdr3_aa: CASSASSGRTKNIQYF
cdr3_nt: TGTGCCAGCAGCGCATCTAGCGGGAGAACCAAAAACATTCAGTACTTC
j_call: TRBJ2-4
d_call: TRBD2
clone_size: few
v_call: TRBV5-4
cdr3_length: 16

cdr3_aa: CASRFGGATSYNEQFF
cdr3_nt: TGTGCCAGCAGGTTTGGTGGGGCTACCTCCTACAATGAGCAGTTCTTC
j_call: TRBJ2-1
d_call: -
clone_size: few
v_call: TRBV5-4
cdr3_length: 16

cdr3_aa: CASSEMSYPNTEAFF
cdr3_nt: TGTGCCAGCAGTGAAATGAGCTACCCGAACACTGAAGCTTTCTTT
j_call: TRBJ1-1
d_call: -
clone_size: few
v_call: TRBV6-1
cdr3_length: 15

cdr3_aa: CSARGAGAGSSYEQYF
cdr3_nt: TGCAGTGCTAGAGGTGCAGGGGCAGGGTCCTCCTACGAGCAGTACTTC
j_call: TRBJ2-7
d_call: -
clone_size: many
v_call: TRBV20-1
cdr3_length: 16

cdr3_aa: CASSYKVSTGELFF
cdr3_nt: TGTGCCAGCAGTTACAAGGTCAGCACCGGGGAGCTGTTTTTT
j_call: TRBJ2-2
d_call: -
clone_size: many
v_call: TRBV6-5
cdr3_length: 14

cdr3_aa: CASSRRPTDTQYF
cdr3_nt: TGTGCCAGCAGCCGACGGCCCACAGATACGCAGTATTTT
j_call: TRBJ2-3
d_call: -
clone_size: -
v_call: TRBV7-3
cdr3_length: 13

cdr3_aa: CASRGVPGQGGSPERGTSYEQYF
cdr3_nt: TGTGCCAGCAGGGGAGTCCCGGGACAGGGGGGGAGTCCTGAGCGGGGAACCTCCTACGAGCAGTACTTC
j_call: TRBJ2-7
d_call: TRBD1
clone_size: many
v_call: TRBV2
cdr3_length: 23

cdr3_aa: CASSLTGYEQYF
cdr3_nt: TGTGCCAGCAGTTTGACAGGGTACGAGCAGTACTTC
j_call: TRBJ2-7
d_call: TRBD1
clone_size: many
v_call: TRBV27
cdr3_length: 12

cdr3_aa: CSWTDANYGSTF
cdr3_nt: TGCTCTTGGACCGATGCTAACTATGGCTCCACCTTC
j_call: TRBJ1-2
d_call: -
clone_size: many
v_call: TRBV20-1
cdr3_length: 12

cdr3_aa: CASSLAGQTNEKLFF
cdr3_nt: TGTGCCAGCAGCCTCGCTGGGCAGACTAATGAAAAACTGTTTTTT
j_call: TRBJ1-4
d_call: -
clone_size: many
v_call: TRBV7-8
cdr3_length: 15

cdr3_aa: CAISGRGEGLYGYTF
cdr3_nt: TGTGCCATCAGTGGGAGGGGAGAAGGACTCTATGGCTACACCTTC
j_call: TRBJ1-2
d_call: -
clone_size: -
v_call: TRBV10-3
cdr3_length: 15

cdr3_aa: CASSQERTGLLNYGYTF
cdr3_nt: TGCGCCAGCAGCCAAGAGAGGACAGGATTACTTAACTATGGCTACACCTTC
j_call: TRBJ1-2
d_call: TRBD1
clone_size: -
v_call: TRBV4-1
cdr3_length: 17

cdr3_aa: CASSPGLGYEQYF
cdr3_nt: TGTGCCAGTAGCCCGGGACTCGGATACGAGCAGTACTTC
j_call: TRBJ2-7
d_call: -
clone_size: many
v_call: TRBV19
cdr3_length: 13

cdr3_aa: CASRPFRSTDTQYF
cdr3_nt: TGTGCCAGCAGACCATTTCGTAGCACAGATACGCAGTATTTT
j_call: TRBJ2-3
d_call: -
clone_size: -
v_call: TRBV7-9
cdr3_length: 14

cdr3_aa: CASSQDPLDSEDSPFHF
cdr3_nt: TGCGCCAGCAGCCAAGACCCATTGGACAGTGAAGATTCACCTTTCCACTTT
j_call: TRBJ1-6
d_call: -
clone_size: -
v_call: TRBV4-1
cdr3_length: 17